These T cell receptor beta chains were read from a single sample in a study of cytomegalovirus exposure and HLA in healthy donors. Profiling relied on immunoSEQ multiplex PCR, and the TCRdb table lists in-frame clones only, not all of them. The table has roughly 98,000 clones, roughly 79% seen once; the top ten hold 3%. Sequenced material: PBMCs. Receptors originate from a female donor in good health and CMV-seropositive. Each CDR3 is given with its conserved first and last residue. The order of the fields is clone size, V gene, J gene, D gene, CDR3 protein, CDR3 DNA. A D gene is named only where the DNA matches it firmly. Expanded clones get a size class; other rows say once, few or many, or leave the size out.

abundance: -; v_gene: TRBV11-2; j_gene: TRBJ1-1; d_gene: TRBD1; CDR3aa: CASSPILDRTEAFF; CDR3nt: TGTGCCAGCAGCCCCATCTTGGACAGGACTGAAGCTTTCTTT
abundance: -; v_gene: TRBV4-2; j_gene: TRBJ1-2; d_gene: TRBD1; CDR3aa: CASSQDQGGGYGYAF; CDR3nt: TGTGCCAGCAGCCAAGATCAGGGGGGAGGCTATGGCTACGCCTTC
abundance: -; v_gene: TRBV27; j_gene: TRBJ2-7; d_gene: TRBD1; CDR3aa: CASSPGTGGFEQYF; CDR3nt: TGTGCCAGCAGTCCGGGGACAGGGGGCTTCGAGCAGTACTTC
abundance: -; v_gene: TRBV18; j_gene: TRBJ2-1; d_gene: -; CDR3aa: CASSLGQTIEQFF; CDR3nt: TGTGCCAGCTCACTCGGACAGACCATCGAGCAGTTCTTC
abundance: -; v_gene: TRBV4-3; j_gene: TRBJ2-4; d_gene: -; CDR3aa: CASSQDRIGGDGNIQYF; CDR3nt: TGCGCCAGCAGCCAAGACCGGATAGGGGGGGACGGAAACATTCAGTACTTC
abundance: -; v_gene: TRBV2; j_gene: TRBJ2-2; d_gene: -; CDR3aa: CASSPPGTGELFF; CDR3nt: TGTGCCAGCAGCCCCCCGGGCACCGGGGAGCTGTTTTTT
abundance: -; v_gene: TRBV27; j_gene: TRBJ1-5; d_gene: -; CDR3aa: CASSFRDSNQPQHF; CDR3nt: TGTGCCAGCAGTTTCCGGGATAGCAATCAGCCCCAGCATTTT
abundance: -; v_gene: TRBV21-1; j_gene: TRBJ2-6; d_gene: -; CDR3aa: CASSKAGTGHSGANVLTF; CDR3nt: TGTGCCAGCAGCAAAGCCGGGACAGGGCACTCTGGGGCCAACGTCCTGACTTTC
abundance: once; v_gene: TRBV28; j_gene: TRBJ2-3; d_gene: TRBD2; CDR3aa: CASSRAGGPSTDTQYF; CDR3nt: TGTGCCAGCAGCCGAGCGGGAGGGCCGTCCACAGATACGCAGTATTTT
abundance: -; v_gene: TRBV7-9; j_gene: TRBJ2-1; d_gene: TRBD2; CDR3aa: CASSLDTSGGVYNEQFF; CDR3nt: TGTGCCAGCAGCTTAGACACTAGCGGGGGGGTATACAATGAGCAGTTCTTC
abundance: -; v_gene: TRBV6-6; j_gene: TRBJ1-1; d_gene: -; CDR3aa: CATKVINYQEAFF; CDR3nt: TGTGCCACCAAAGTGATTAACTATCAAGAAGCTTTCTTT
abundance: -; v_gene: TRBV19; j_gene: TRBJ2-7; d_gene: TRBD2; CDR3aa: CASSSMGRVPPHEQYF; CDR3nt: TGTGCCAGTAGTTCAATGGGGAGGGTACCCCCCCACGAGCAGTACTTC
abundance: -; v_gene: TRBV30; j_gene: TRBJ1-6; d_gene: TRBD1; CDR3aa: CAWSGGQNSPLHF; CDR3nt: TGTGCCTGGAGTGGGGGACAGAATTCACCCCTCCACTTT
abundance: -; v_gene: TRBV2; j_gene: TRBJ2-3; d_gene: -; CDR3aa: CASSGLRTAGARTDTQYF; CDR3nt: TGTGCCAGCAGTGGGTTAAGGACTGCAGGGGCCCGCACAGATACGCAGTATTTT
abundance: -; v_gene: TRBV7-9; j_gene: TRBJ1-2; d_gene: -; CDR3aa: CASSPTEGEDYGYTF; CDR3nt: TGTGCCAGCAGCCCTACGGAGGGTGAAGACTATGGCTACACCTTC
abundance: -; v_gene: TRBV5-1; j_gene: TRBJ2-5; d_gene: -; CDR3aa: CASSLGQGGQETQYF; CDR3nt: TGCGCCAGCAGCTTGGGACAGGGAGGTCAAGAGACCCAGTACTTC
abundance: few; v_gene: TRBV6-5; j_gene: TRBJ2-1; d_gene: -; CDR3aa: CASRYIGGNNEQFF; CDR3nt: TGTGCCAGCAGATACATCGGAGGAAACAATGAGCAGTTCTTC
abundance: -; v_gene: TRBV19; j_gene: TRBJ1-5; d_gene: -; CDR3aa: CASSYRFNQPQHF; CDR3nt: TGTGCCAGTAGTTACAGATTCAATCAGCCCCAGCATTTT
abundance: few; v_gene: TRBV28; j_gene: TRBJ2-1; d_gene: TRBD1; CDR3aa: CASSLGDRDTNEQFF; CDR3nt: TGTGCCAGCAGCCTGGGGGACAGGGACACCAATGAGCAGTTCTTC
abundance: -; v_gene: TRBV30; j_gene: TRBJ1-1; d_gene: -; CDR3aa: CAWNRNQRTEAFF; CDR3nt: TGTGCCTGGAACAGGAACCAGAGGACTGAAGCTTTCTTT
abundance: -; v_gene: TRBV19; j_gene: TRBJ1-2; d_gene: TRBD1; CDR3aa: CAVGGASNYGYTF; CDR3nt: TGTGCCGTAGGGGGCGCATCGAACTATGGCTACACCTTC
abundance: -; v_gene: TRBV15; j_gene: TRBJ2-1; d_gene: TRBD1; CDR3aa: CATSVDRGSYNEQFF; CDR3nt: TGTGCCACCAGCGTCGACAGGGGTTCCTACAATGAGCAGTTCTTC
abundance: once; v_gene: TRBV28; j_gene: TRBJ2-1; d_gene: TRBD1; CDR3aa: CASRASDRGLSGEQFF; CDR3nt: TGTGCCAGCAGAGCCTCGGACAGGGGGCTATCCGGTGAGCAGTTCTTC